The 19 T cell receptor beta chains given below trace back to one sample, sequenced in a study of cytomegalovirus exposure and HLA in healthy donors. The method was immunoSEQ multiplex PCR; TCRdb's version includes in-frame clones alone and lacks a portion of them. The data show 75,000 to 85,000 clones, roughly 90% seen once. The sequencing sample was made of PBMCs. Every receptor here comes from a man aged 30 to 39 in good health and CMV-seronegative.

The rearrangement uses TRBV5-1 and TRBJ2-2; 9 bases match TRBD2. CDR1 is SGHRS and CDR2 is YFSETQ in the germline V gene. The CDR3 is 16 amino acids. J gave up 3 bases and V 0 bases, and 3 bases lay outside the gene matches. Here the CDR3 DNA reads TGCGCCAGCAGCTTGGGACTAGCGGAACACACCGGGGAGCTGTTTTTT. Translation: CASSLGLAEHTGELFF. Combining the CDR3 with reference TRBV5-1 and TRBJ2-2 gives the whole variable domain KAGVTQTPRYLIKTRGQQVTLSCSPISGHRSVSWYQQTPGQGLQFLFEYFSETQRNKGNFPGRFSGRQFSNSRSEMNVSTLELGDSALYLCASSLGLAEHTGELFFGEGSRLTVL.

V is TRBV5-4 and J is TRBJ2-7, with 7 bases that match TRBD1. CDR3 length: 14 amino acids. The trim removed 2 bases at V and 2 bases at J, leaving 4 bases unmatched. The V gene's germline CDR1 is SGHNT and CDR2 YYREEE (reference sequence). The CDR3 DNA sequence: TGTGCCAGCAGCTTTCAGACAGGGCCCTACGAGCAGTACTTC. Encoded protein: CASSFQTGPYEQYF.

The CDR3 is CASSLDGKSSYEQYF. The DNA for the CDR3 is TGTGCCAGCAGCTTAGATGGCAAATCATCCTACGAGCAGTACTTC. The chain combines TRBV7-2 with TRBJ2-7; no definite D call. Germline V gene data show CDR1 as SGHTA and CDR2 as FQGNSA. V shed 1 base and J shed 1 base, with 11 bases lying between them. This CDR3 has 15 amino acids. Supplemented by reference TRBV7-2 and TRBJ2-7, the full variable domain reads GAGVSQSPSNKVTEKGKDVELRCDPISGHTALYWYRQSLGQGLEFLIYFQGNSAPDKSGLPSDRFSAERTGGSVSTLTIQRTQQEDSAVYLCASSLDGKSSYEQYFGPGTRLTVT.

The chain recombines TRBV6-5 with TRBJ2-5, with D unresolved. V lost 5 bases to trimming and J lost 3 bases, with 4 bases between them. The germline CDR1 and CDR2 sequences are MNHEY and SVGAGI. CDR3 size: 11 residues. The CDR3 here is CASSQEETQYF. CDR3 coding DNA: TGTGCCAGCAGTCAGGAAGAGACCCAGTACTTC.

The CDR3 bases are TGTGCCAGCAGTTTATCCTGGAGCCGGGACAGGGGCTACGAGCAGTACTTC. It yields the protein CASSLSWSRDRGYEQYF. This chain links TRBV28 with TRBJ2-7; 10 bases agree with TRBD1. Germline V CDR1 and CDR2: MDHEN, SYDVKM. J was trimmed by 3 bases and V by 1 base; bases with no gene match: 9. This CDR3 comprises 17 residues. Based on the CDR3 plus reference TRBV28 and TRBJ2-7, the full variable domain is DVKVTQSSRYLVKRTGEKVFLECVQDMDHENMFWYRQDPGLGLRLIYFSYDVKMKEKGDIPEGYSVSREKKERFSLILESASTNQTSMYLCASSLSWSRDRGYEQYFGPGTRLTVT.

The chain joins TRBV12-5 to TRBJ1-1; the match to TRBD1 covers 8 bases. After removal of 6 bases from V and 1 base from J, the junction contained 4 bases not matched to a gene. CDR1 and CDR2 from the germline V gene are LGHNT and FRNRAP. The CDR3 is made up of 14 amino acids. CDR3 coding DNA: TGTGCTAGTGGCCCCGACAGGGGGAACACTGAAGCTTTCTTT. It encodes CASGPDRGNTEAFF.

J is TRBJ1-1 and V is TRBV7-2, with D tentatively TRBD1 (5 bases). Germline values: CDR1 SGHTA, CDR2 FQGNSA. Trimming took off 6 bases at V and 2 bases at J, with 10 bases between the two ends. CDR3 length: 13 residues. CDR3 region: CASRAQGNTEAFF. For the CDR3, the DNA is TGTGCCAGCAGGGCTCAGGGAAACACTGAAGCTTTCTTT.

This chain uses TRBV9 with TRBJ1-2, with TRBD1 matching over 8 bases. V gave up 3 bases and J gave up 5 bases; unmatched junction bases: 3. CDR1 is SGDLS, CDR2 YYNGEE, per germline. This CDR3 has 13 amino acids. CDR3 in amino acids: CASSARDRYGYTF. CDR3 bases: TGTGCCAGCAGCGCCCGGGACAGGTATGGCTACACCTTC.

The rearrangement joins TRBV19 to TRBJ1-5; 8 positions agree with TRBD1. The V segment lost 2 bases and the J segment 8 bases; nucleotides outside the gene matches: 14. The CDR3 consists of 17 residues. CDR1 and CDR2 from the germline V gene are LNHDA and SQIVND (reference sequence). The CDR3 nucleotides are TGTGCCAGTAGTATATTCGGAGTCAGGGGGCAATCAGAGCCCCAGCATTTT. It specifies CASSIFGVRGQSEPQHF. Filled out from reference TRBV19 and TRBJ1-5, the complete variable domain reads DGGITQSPKYLFRKEGQNVTLSCEQNLNHDAMYWYRQDPGQGLRLIYYSQIVNDFQKGDIAEGYSVSREKKESFPLTVTSAQKNPTAFYLCASSIFGVRGQSEPQHFGDGTRLSIL.

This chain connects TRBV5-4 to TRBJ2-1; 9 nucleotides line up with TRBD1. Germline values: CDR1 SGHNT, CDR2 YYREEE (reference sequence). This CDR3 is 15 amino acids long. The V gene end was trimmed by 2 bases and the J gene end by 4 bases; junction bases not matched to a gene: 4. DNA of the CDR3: TGTGCCAGCAGCTTCCGGGACAGGGCATACAATGAGCAGTTCTTC. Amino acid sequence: CASSFRDRAYNEQFF.

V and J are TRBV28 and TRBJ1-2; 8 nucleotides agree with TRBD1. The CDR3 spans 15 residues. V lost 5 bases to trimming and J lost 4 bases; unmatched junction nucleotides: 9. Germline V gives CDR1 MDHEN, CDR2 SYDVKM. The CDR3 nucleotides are TGTGCCAGCAGTGCCTGGCAGGGGGCGGGCTATGGCTACACCTTC. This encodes CASSAWQGAGYGYTF.

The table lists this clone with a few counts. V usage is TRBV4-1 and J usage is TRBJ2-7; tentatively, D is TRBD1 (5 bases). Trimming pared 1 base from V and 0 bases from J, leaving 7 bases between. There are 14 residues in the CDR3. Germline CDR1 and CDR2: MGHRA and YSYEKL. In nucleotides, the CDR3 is TGCGCCAGCAGCCAAGTTAGGGGCTCCTACGAGCAGTACTTC. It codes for CASSQVRGSYEQYF.

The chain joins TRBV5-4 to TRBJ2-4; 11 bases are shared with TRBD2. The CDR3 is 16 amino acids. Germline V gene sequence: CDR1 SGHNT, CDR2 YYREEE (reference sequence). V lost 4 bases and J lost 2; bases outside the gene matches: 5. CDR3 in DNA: TGTGCCAGCAGCCCGACTAGCGGGACTACCAAAAACATTCAGTACTTC. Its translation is CASSPTSGTTKNIQYF.

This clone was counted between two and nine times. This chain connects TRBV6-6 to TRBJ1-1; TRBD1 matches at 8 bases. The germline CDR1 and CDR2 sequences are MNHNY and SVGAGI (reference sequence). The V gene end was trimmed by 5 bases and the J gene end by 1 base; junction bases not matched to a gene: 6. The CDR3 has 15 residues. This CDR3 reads CASSTLDRANTEAFF. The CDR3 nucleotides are TGTGCCAGCAGTACCCTGGACAGGGCGAACACTGAAGCTTTCTTT.

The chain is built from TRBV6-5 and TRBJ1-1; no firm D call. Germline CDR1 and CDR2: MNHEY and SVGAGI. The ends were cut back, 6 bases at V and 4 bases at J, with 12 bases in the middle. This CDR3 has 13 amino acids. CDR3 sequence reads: CASRASEATEAFF. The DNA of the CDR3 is TGTGCCAGCAGAGCCTCGGAGGCCACTGAAGCTTTCTTT.

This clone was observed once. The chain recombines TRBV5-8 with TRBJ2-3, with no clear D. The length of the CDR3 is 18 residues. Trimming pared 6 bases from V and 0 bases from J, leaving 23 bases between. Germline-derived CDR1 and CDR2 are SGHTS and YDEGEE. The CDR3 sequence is CASNRGKFTSTSTDTQYF. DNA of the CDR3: TGTGCCAGCAACCGAGGCAAATTTACAAGTACTAGCACAGATACGCAGTATTTT.

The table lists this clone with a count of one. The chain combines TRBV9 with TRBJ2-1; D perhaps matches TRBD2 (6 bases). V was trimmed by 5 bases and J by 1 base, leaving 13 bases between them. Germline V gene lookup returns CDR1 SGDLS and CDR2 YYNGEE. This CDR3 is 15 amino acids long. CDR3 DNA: TGTGCCAGCAGTACAGGACTATCGTCCTACAATGAGCAGTTCTTC. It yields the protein CASSTGLSSYNEQFF. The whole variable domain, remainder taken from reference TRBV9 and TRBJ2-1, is DSGVTQTPKHLITATGQRVTLRCSPRSGDLSVYWYQQSLDQGLQFLIQYYNGEERAKGNILERFSAQQFPDLHSELNLSSLELGDSALYFCASSTGLSSYNEQFFGPGTRLTVL.

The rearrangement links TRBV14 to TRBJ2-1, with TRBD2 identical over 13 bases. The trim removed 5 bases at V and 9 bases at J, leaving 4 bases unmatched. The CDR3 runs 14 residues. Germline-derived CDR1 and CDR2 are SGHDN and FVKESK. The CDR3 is CASSTLAGGTEQFF. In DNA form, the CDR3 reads TGTGCCAGCAGCACACTAGCGGGAGGGACTGAGCAGTTCTTC.

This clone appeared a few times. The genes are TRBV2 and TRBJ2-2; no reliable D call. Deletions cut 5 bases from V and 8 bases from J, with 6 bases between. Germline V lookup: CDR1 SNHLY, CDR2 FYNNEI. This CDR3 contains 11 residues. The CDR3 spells CASSTTGELFF. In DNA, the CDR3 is TGTGCCAGCAGTACTACTGGGGAGCTGTTTTTT.